The present TCR beta chain was sequenced within a study of T cells in Graves' hyperthyroidism and ophthalmopathy. Study background: Specimen type is peripheral blood, collected at initial diagnosis prior to any treatment.

General study points: Ophthalmopathy could be told apart from stable hyperthyroidism with a 13 V-J model.

Amplification of TCR beta CDR3 regions was performed using RNA transcripts as template. HTBI primers were employed in a first-round RT-PCR of the TCR CDR3. A single record per CDR3 protein comes from TCRdb applying MiXCR to the multiplex PCR reads. The profile shows about 480,000 distinct CDR3 sequences, around an eighth of them singletons. This clonotype showed up many times. As yet, its antigen is unknown. Patients showing uncontrolled infection, other autoimmune disease, pregnancy or lactation were ineligible. The source of the PBMCs was around 10 ml of fresh peripheral blood. The sequence came from a woman in her late teens or twenties with Graves' hyperthyroidism. The sequenced sample was blood.

CDR3 protein: CASSKTGTSGRGGEQYF. The CDR3 bases are TGTGCCAGCAGCAAAACCGGGACTAGCGGGCGCGGGGGCGAGCAGTACTTC. The chain couples TRBV7-8 to TRBJ2-7, with 12 nucleotides matching TRBD2. There are 17 residues in the CDR3. CDR1 is SGHVS, CDR2 FQNEAQ, per germline. The trim removed 5 bases at V and 6 bases at J, leaving 14 bases unmatched.